Shown below are 24 T cell receptor beta chains from a single sample sequenced in a study of cytomegalovirus exposure and HLA in healthy donors. PCR was performed using 60 Vbeta and 13 Jbeta primers. TCRdb keeps only in-frame clones here, not all; method: immunoSEQ multiplex PCR. In all, the sample yields about 130,000 clones. The sequenced material came from PBMCs. Receptors were obtained from a man aged 25 to 40 in good health and CMV-seronegative.

The chain uses TRBV20-1 and TRBJ2-5; D not certain. V was clipped by 4 bases and J by 3 bases, with 3 bases between them. Germline assignment: CDR1 DFQATT and CDR2 SNEGSKA (reference sequence). The CDR3 runs 10 residues. The CDR3 here is CSATEETQYF. As DNA, the CDR3 is TGCAGTGCTACAGAAGAGACCCAGTACTTC.

In the case of this clone: Its ends do not fully match the called genes, so a read error is possible. This same CDR3 is encoded by further DNA sequences in the sample. V is TRBV5-1 and J is TRBJ2-7; 10 nucleotides agree with TRBD1. CDR1 is SGHRS and CDR2 is YFSETQ in the germline V gene. This CDR3 comprises 15 residues. CDR3 amino acids: CASTPGGQGSYEQYF. The CDR3 DNA is TGCGCCAGCACCCCTGGGGGACAGGGGTCCTACGAGCAGTACTTT.

V usage is TRBV4-1 and J usage is TRBJ1-2, with 8 bases identical to TRBD1. This CDR3 is 15 amino acids long. The ends lost 4 bases at V and 3 bases at J; junction bases unmatched: 7. CDR1 and CDR2 from the germline V gene are MGHRA and YSYEKL. The CDR3 DNA reads TGCGCCAGCAGCCCCTCCGGGACAGGCTACTATGGCTACACCTTC. This translates into CASSPSGTGYYGYTF.

The chain recombines TRBV6-6 with TRBJ2-5; 12 nucleotides match TRBD2. Germline V lookup: CDR1 MNHNY, CDR2 SVGAGI (reference sequence). The CDR3 covers 15 residues. After removal of 6 bases from V and 0 bases from J, the junction contained 2 bases not matched to a gene. CDR3 loop: CASRRLAGDQETQYF. Written as DNA, the CDR3 is TGTGCCAGCAGACGACTAGCGGGGGACCAAGAGACCCAGTACTTC.

The V call is TRBV7-3, the J call TRBJ2-5, with D possibly being TRBD2 (5 bases). V lost 3 bases and J 4 bases, leaving 9 bases between the germline ends. CDR1 is SGHTA, CDR2 FQGTGA, per germline. The CDR3 is 13 amino acids. CDR3 region: CASSLEAGETQYF. As DNA, the CDR3 is TGTGCCAGCAGCTTGGAGGCGGGAGAGACCCAGTACTTC.

The genes are TRBV12-1 and TRBJ1-3; TRBD1 is the table's D call, not checked against the DNA. TRBV12-1 corresponds to a pseudogene. CDR3 length equals 21 residues. The CDR3 reads CASSLYLQGQPNTSSGNTIYF. CDR3 coding DNA: TGTGCCAGCAGCCTTTACCTCCAGGGACAGCCGAACACGAGCTCTGGAAACACCATATATTTT.

The chain employs TRBV27 and TRBJ2-1, with TRBD1 identical over 10 bases. The CDR3 totals 15 residues. Per the germline V gene, CDR1 is MNHEY and CDR2 is SMNVEV (reference sequence). Germline trimming cut 6 bases from V and 6 bases from J; bases unmatched to any gene: 8. CDR3 DNA: TGTGCCAGCAGACCGGGACAGGGGTTTTTCAATGAGCAGTTCTTC. It translates to CASRPGQGFFNEQFF.

This sequence joins TRBV9 and TRBJ2-6, with TRBD1 identical over 11 bases. Germline V gene sequence: CDR1 SGDLS, CDR2 YYNGEE. With V trimmed by 3 bases and J by 1 base, 3 bases remained unmatched. This CDR3 spans 17 amino acids. The CDR3 loop reads CASSGGDRGSGANVLTF. The CDR3 nucleotides read TGTGCCAGCAGCGGAGGGGACAGGGGGTCTGGGGCCAACGTCCTGACTTTC.

With respect to this clone: Other DNA sequences within the sample encode an identical CDR3. V gene TRBV6-5 combines with J gene TRBJ2-1, with 13 bases matching TRBD2. Germline trimming cut 5 bases from V and 9 bases from J; bases unmatched to any gene: 7. The CDR3 is 15 amino acids. CDR1 and CDR2 from the germline V gene are MNHEY and SVGAGI. The CDR3 sequence is CASSLLAGGPSEQFF. The CDR3 DNA is TGTGCCAGCAGTCTACTAGCGGGAGGGCCCTCTGAGCAGTTCTTC.

The chain uses TRBV5-1 and TRBJ2-7, with 7 bases lining up with TRBD1. Germline loops: CDR1 SGHRS, CDR2 YFSETQ. V shed 0 bases and J 1 base; nucleotides not matched to a gene: 7. The CDR3 has 16 residues. The CDR3 DNA reads as TGCGCCAGCAGCTTGGAGGGGGCAGCTCAGTCCTACGAGCAGTACTTC. The encoded protein is CASSLEGAAQSYEQYF.

This sequence joins TRBV5-1 and TRBJ2-3; 14 nucleotides agree with TRBD2. Looked up from germline, CDR1 is SGHRS and CDR2 is YFSETQ. Germline trimming cut 3 bases from V and 6 bases from J; bases unmatched to any gene: 9. The CDR3 spans 17 residues. The CDR3 nucleotides read TGCGCCAGCAGCTCGATGGGACTAGCGGGAGAAGGTGATACGCAGTATTTT. Its translation is CASSSMGLAGEGDTQYF.

The chain links TRBV5-1 to TRBJ2-3; no firm D call. This CDR3 is 14 amino acids long. CDR1 and CDR2 from the germline V gene are SGHRS and YFSETQ. The V and J ends lost 3 bases and 6 bases respectively, with 14 bases between them. The CDR3: CASSWQTVTDTQYF. The DNA for the CDR3 is TGCGCCAGCAGCTGGCAGACTGTAACGGATACGCAGTATTTT.

This chain connects TRBV6-1 to TRBJ1-1; weak D call: TRBD1 (6 bases). Trimming took off 3 bases at V and 7 bases at J, with 9 bases between the two ends. There are 12 residues in the CDR3. Germline V gene sequence: CDR1 MNHNS, CDR2 SASEGT. The CDR3 DNA follows: TGTGCCAGCAGTGATCAGGGGTATGAAGCTTTCTTT. Amino acid sequence: CASSDQGYEAFF.

V usage is TRBV7-9 and J usage is TRBJ1-5; the D gene is possibly TRBD1 (5 bases). Trimming pared 5 bases from V and 2 bases from J, leaving 10 bases between. This CDR3 has 14 residues. The germline V gene encodes CDR1 SEHNR and CDR2 FQNEAQ (reference sequence). The chain's CDR3 is CASSGTQGNQPQHF. CDR3 bases: TGTGCCAGCAGCGGCACACAGGGCAATCAGCCCCAGCATTTT.

V usage is TRBV27 and J usage is TRBJ1-5; D gene unclear. Germline V CDR1 and CDR2: MNHEY, SMNVEV (reference sequence). The CDR3 sequence is 15 residues long. V lost 5 bases and J 2 bases, leaving 13 bases between the germline ends. The CDR3 DNA follows: TGTGCCAGCAGTCGGGGTCGTTTAGGCAATCAGCCCCAGCATTTT. It is translated as CASSRGRLGNQPQHF.

This CDR3 reads CASSTERQLFAEAFF. In nucleotides, the CDR3 is TGTGCCAGCAGCACAGAAAGACAGCTTTTCGCTGAAGCTTTCTTT. The chain employs TRBV5-6 and TRBJ1-1; maybe TRBD1 (5 bases). The CDR3 has 15 residues. V lost 4 bases to trimming and J lost 6 bases, with 19 bases between them. Germline V gives CDR1 SGHDT, CDR2 YYEEEE.

The V gene is TRBV6-5, the J gene TRBJ2-7; no firm D call. The ends were cut back, 4 bases at V and 2 bases at J, with 9 bases in the middle. CDR3 length: 13 residues. Germline CDR1 and CDR2: MNHEY and SVGAGI. CDR3 sequence (DNA): TGTGCCAGCAGTTTAGGAGCCACCTACGAGCAGTACTTC. Its translation: CASSLGATYEQYF.

This chain joins TRBV23-1 and TRBJ1-2, with D maybe TRBD1 (5 bases). TRBV23-1 is an ORF, and what it does is uncertain. The CDR3 is made up of 20 amino acids. The V end was cut by 5 bases, the J end by 6 bases, with 34 bases between. CDR3 residues: CASSTVALCTGHIQSHGYTF. The DNA for the CDR3 is TGCGCCAGCAGTACTGTGGCGCTTTGCACCGGACATATACAGAGTCATGGCTACACCTTC.

The genes are TRBV29-1 and TRBJ1-2; D not resolved. The CDR3 covers 13 residues. V lost 6 bases to trimming and J lost 0 bases, with 11 bases between them. Germline V gene lookup returns CDR1 SQVTM and CDR2 ANQGSEA. In nucleotides, the CDR3 is TGCAGCGTAAACAGAGTAGCTAACTATGGCTACACCTTC. Translating it yields CSVNRVANYGYTF.

The chain has TRBV28 and TRBJ2-1; TRBD2 aligns across 10 bases. Germline V gene data show CDR1 as MDHEN and CDR2 as SYDVKM. The CDR3 totals 13 residues. The V and J ends lost 3 bases and 9 bases, in that order; junction bases with no gene match: 2. The CDR3 DNA reads as TGTGCCAGCAGTTTGGGACTAGCGACTGAGCAGTTCTTC. It is translated as CASSLGLATEQFF.

The chain carries TRBV7-9 and TRBJ2-1; no clear D. Germline lookup yields CDR1 SEHNR and CDR2 FQNEAQ (reference sequence). This CDR3 contains 17 residues. Trimming pared 5 bases from V and 1 base from J, leaving 18 bases between. CDR3 residues: CASSREVAVLSYNEQFF. The CDR3 nucleotides read TGTGCCAGCAGCCGTGAGGTCGCCGTCCTGTCCTACAATGAGCAGTTCTTC.

The chain combines TRBV5-1 with TRBJ1-1; the match to TRBD1 covers 9 bases. The CDR3 extends over 15 amino acids. The V and J ends lost 4 bases and 0 bases, in that order; junction bases with no gene match: 4. Looked up from germline, CDR1 is SGHRS and CDR2 is YFSETQ. CDR3 DNA sequence: TGCGCCAGCAGCACAGACAGGGGGATGAACACTGAAGCTTTCTTT. Amino acids: CASSTDRGMNTEAFF.

The chain carries TRBV14 and TRBJ2-1; 9 nucleotides align to TRBD2. Germline lookup yields CDR1 SGHDN and CDR2 FVKESK. Trimming cost V 1 base and J 7 bases; bases outside gene matches: 5. The CDR3 runs to 15 residues. Here the CDR3 reads CASSQARGGANEQFF. CDR3 in DNA: TGTGCCAGCAGCCAAGCCCGCGGGGGGGCGAATGAGCAGTTCTTC.

The CDR3 here is CAWNSGRHTDTQYF. The DNA of the CDR3 is TGTGCCTGGAATAGCGGGAGACACACAGATACGCAGTATTTT. The V gene is TRBV30, the J gene TRBJ2-3, with TRBD2 identical over 9 bases. The CDR3 contains 14 residues. Germline V gene sequence: CDR1 GTSNPN, CDR2 SVGIG (reference sequence). Losses at the gene ends were 4 bases for V and 2 bases for J; bases not matched to a gene: 4.